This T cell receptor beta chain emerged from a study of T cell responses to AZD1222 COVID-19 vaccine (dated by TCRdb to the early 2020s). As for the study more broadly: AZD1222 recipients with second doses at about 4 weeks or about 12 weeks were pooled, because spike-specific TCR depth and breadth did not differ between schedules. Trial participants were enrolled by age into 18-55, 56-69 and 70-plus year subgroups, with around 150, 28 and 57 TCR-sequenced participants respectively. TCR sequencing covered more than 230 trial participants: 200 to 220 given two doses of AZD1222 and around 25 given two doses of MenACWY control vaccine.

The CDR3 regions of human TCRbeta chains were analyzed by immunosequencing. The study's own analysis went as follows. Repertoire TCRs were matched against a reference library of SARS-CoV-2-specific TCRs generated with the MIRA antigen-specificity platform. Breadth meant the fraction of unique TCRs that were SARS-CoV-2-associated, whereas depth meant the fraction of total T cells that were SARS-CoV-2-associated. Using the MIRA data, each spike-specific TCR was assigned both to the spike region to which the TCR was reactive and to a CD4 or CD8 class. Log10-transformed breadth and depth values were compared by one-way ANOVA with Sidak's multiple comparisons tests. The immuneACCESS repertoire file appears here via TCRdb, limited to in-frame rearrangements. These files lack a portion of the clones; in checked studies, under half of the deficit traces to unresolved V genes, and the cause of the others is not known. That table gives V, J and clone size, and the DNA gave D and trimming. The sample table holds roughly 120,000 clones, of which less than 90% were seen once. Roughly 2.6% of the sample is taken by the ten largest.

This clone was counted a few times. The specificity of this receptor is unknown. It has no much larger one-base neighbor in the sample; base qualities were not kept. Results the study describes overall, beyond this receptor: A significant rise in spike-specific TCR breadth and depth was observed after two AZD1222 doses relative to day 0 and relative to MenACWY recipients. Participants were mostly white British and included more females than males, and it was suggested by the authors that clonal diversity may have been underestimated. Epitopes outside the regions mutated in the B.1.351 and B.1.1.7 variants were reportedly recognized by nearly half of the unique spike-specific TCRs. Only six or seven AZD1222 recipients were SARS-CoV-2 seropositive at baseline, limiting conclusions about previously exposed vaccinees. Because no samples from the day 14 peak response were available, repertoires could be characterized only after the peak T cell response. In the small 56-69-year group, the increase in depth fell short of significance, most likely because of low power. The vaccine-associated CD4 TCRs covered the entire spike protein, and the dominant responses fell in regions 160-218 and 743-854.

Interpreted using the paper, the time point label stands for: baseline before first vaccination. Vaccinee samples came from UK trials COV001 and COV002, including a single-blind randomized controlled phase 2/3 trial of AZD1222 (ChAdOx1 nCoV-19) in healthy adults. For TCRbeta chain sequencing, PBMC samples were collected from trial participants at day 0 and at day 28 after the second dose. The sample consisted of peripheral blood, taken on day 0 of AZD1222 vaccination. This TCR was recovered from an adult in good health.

The sequence in DNA is TGCAGCGGCCCGGGACAACCGAACACCGGGGAGCTGTTTTTT. Translated, it gives CSGPGQPNTGELFF. The rearrangement combines TRBV29-1 with TRBJ2-2, and possibly TRBD1, on 6 matching bases. V and J lose 7 bases and 0 bases, and a span of 12 bases separates them. The CDR3 numbers 14 residues from cysteine through phenylalanine. Just the 42-base CDR3 DNA is kept, in frame starting at base 1. Reading the germline V gene gives CDR1 SQVTM and CDR2 ANQGSEA.